This entry lists 20 T cell receptor beta chains sequenced from one sample in a study of a mutant IDH1 vaccine in newly diagnosed glioma. Antigen specificity for these receptors is unknown. Stated time point: week 11, during vaccination. The content of each vaccine dose was 300 ug of mutant IDH1 20-mer peptide, and topical imiquimod accompanied it. This table comes from immunoSEQ multiplex PCR, and its TCRdb copy is limited to in-frame clones, with some not included. The sample has 40,000 to 55,000 clones, over 75% seen once. This sample comprised PBMCs, obtained from a glioma patient whose treatment included an IDH1 peptide vaccine. The receptor source for this set is a man aged 45-65 years with glioma.

This chain connects TRBV6-5 to TRBJ2-5; either TRBD1 or TRBD2 may supply D (7 bases each). V lost 6 bases and J 5 bases, leaving 16 bases between the germline ends. The CDR3 is 14 amino acids. Looked up from germline, CDR1 is MNHEY and CDR2 is SVGAGI. The CDR3: CASRPTGRVETQYF. DNA for the CDR3: TGTGCCAGCAGACCGACAGGGAGGGTGGAGACCCAGTACTTC.

The chain carries TRBV11-2 and TRBJ2-1, with D maybe TRBD2 (5 bases). Germline V gene lookup returns CDR1 SGHAT and CDR2 FQNNGV. The CDR3 covers 14 residues. Trimming left V 1 base short and J 4 bases short, with 8 bases between. CDR3 residues: CASSLGPGYNEQFF. CDR3 DNA sequence: TGTGCCAGCAGCTTAGGCCCGGGATACAATGAGCAGTTCTTC.

The chain joins TRBV5-3 to TRBJ2-5; D unclear. TRBV5-3 is noted as an ORF with a role that remains uncertain. V gave up 4 bases and J gave up 1 base, with 11 bases separating them. The CDR3 length is 14 residues. CDR3 region: CARSVGGVQETQYF. The CDR3 nucleotides are TGTGCCAGAAGCGTGGGCGGAGTCCAAGAGACCCAGTACTTC.

This rearrangement joins TRBV27 to TRBJ2-1; 9 bases line up with TRBD2. Germline V gives CDR1 MNHEY, CDR2 SMNVEV (reference sequence). V trimming: 3 bases; J trimming: 1 base; junction bases outside the gene matches: 7. This CDR3 has 17 amino acids. The CDR3 region has the DNA TGTGCCAGCAGTTTTGTTGGTAGCGGGGGATCCTACAATGAGCAGTTCTTC. Protein product: CASSFVGSGGSYNEQFF.

The chain has TRBV25-1 and TRBJ1-2, with D uncertain. CDR1 is MGHDK and CDR2 is SYGVNS in the germline V gene. Trimming took off 1 base at V and 4 bases at J, with 7 bases between the two ends. The CDR3 has 13 residues. The chain's CDR3 is CASSEWGFYGYTF. As DNA, the CDR3 is TGTGCCAGCAGTGAATGGGGATTCTATGGCTACACCTTC.

This chain's CDR3 is CASSLDGRGGNEQFF. The CDR3 DNA reads as TGTGCCAGCAGCTTAGACGGCAGGGGAGGTAATGAGCAGTTCTTC. J is TRBJ2-1 and V is TRBV7-2; D may correspond to TRBD1 or TRBD2 (6 bases each). The CDR3 sequence is 15 residues long. Germline assignment: CDR1 SGHTA and CDR2 FQGNSA. Trimming shortened V by 1 base and J by 7 bases, and 14 bases separated the two germline ends.

The chain carries TRBV4-1 and TRBJ1-1; D unresolved. The CDR3 length is 14 residues. V lost 0 bases and J lost 9, with 14 bases in between. CDR1 MGHRA and CDR2 YSYEKL come from the germline V gene. CDR3 DNA: TGCGCCAGCAGCCAAGATGGAGTGGGCACCCAAGCTTTCTTT. Translated: CASSQDGVGTQAFF.

This chain uses TRBV2 with TRBJ1-1, with 8 bases matching TRBD1. The CDR3 spans 14 residues. CDR1 and CDR2 from the germline V gene are SNHLY and FYNNEI. The V and J ends lost 6 bases and 0 bases, in that order; junction bases with no gene match: 3. The CDR3 region is CASSDRGLNTEAFF. DNA of the CDR3: TGTGCCAGCAGCGACAGGGGCCTGAACACTGAAGCTTTCTTT.

The rearrangement uses TRBV7-2 and TRBJ2-2; 9 bases map to TRBD1. V trimming: 7 bases; J trimming: 7 bases; junction bases outside the gene matches: 10. The CDR3 consists of 15 residues. Germline CDR1 and CDR2: SGHTA and FQGNSA. The chain's CDR3 is CASTIRDRAGGELFF. CDR3 in DNA: TGTGCCAGCACCATACGGGACAGGGCGGGCGGGGAGCTGTTTTTT. The complete variable domain, with remaining parts taken from reference TRBV7-2 and TRBJ2-2, reads GAGVSQSPSNKVTEKGKDVELRCDPISGHTALYWYRQSLGQGLEFLIYFQGNSAPDKSGLPSDRFSAERTGGSVSTLTIQRTQQEDSAVYLCASTIRDRAGGELFFGEGSRLTVL.

V is TRBV27 and J is TRBJ1-6, with 7 bases that match TRBD1. There are 13 residues in the CDR3. Germline trimming cut 5 bases from V and 8 bases from J; bases unmatched to any gene: 3. Germline CDR1 reads MNHEY; CDR2 reads SMNVEV (reference sequence). CDR3 bases: TGTGCCAGCAGTCCCACAGGGGATTCACCCCTCCACTTT. Translating it yields CASSPTGDSPLHF.

The genes are TRBV2 and TRBJ2-7, with 9 bases lining up with TRBD1. CDR3 length: 14 residues. Germline V gives CDR1 SNHLY, CDR2 FYNNEI. V was pared by 9 bases and J by 4 bases, with 10 bases of the junction left unmatched. The CDR3 DNA reads as TGTGCCAGTTACACCGGGACAGGGATTTACGAGCAGTACTTC. This sequence encodes CASYTGTGIYEQYF.

In the case of this clone: Sequence at one end of the junction differs from germline and may be a read error. The chain joins TRBV9 to TRBJ1-1; D possibly corresponds to TRBD1 (5 bases). This CDR3 is built from 13 residues. Germline CDR1 SGDLS, CDR2 YYNGEE. The CDR3: CASSATDGGRLRF. In DNA, the CDR3 is TGTGCCAGCAGCGCGACCGATGGGGGAAGGTTAAGGTTT.

The chain joins TRBV6-1 to TRBJ1-5; D might be TRBD1 (6 bases). Trimming shortened V by 7 bases and J by 1 base, and 11 bases separated the two germline ends. There are 14 residues in the CDR3. Looked up from germline, CDR1 is MNHNS and CDR2 is SASEGT. This CDR3 is CASTFRGSNQPQHF. The CDR3 DNA reads as TGTGCCAGCACCTTTAGGGGGAGCAATCAGCCCCAGCATTTT.

The table lists this clone with a count of one. V gene TRBV6-5 combines with J gene TRBJ1-3; unclear D gene. Deletions cut 5 bases from V and 0 bases from J, with 8 bases between. The CDR3 contains 14 residues. In germline, CDR1 is MNHEY, CDR2 SVGAGI. The CDR3 region has the DNA TGTGCCAGCAGTAGATTACCCTCTGGAAACACCATATATTTT. Its translation: CASSRLPSGNTIYF.

This clone was counted once. The chain links TRBV25-1 to TRBJ2-3, with 13 bases that match TRBD2. V was clipped by 10 bases and J by 3 bases; unmatched bases: 10. Per germline, CDR1 MGHDK and CDR2 SYGVNS. The CDR3 loop spans 16 amino acids. The CDR3 reads CATSPGLAGSTDTQYF. As DNA, the CDR3 is TGTGCCACAAGTCCGGGACTAGCGGGGTCGACAGATACGCAGTATTTT.

The genes are TRBV10-3 and TRBJ2-1, with no clear D. Per germline, CDR1 ENHRY and CDR2 SYGVKD. This CDR3 is built from 11 residues. Trimming removed 3 bases at V and 5 bases at J, with 2 bases between. CDR3 DNA: TGTGCCATCAGTGAAAACAATGAGCAGTTCTTC. It is translated as CAISENNEQFF.

The chain has TRBV19 and TRBJ2-7; D remains unclear. Between the trimmed V and J ends, which lost 2 bases and 0 bases, there was a span of 14 bases. The germline gives CDR1 LNHDA, CDR2 SQIVND (reference sequence). The CDR3 length is 16 residues. The CDR3 DNA reads TGTGCCAGTAGTATATCTCAATCGGGCAGCTCCTACGAGCAGTACTTC. This codes for CASSISQSGSSYEQYF.

The DNA of the CDR3 is TGTGCCAGCAGCTTCGTACTTGGAGGGGGGACTGAAGCTTTCTTT. Protein: CASSFVLGGGTEAFF. The chain combines TRBV11-2 with TRBJ1-1; D may be TRBD1 (6 bases). Germline V lookup: CDR1 SGHAT, CDR2 FQNNGV. The CDR3 has 15 residues. Trimming stripped 3 bases from V and 5 bases from J, with 16 bases between.

This chain uses TRBV7-6 with TRBJ2-7, with 8 positions matching TRBD2. J lost 4 bases, V lost 5 bases, and 10 bases had no gene match. Germline values: CDR1 SGHVS, CDR2 FNYEAQ. The CDR3 is 15 residues long. This chain's CDR3 is CASSLAGGNVYEQYF. The CDR3, as DNA: TGTGCCAGCAGCCTTGCGGGGGGTAATGTTTACGAGCAGTACTTC.

V usage is TRBV7-9 and J usage is TRBJ1-1; unclear D gene. Trimming pared 8 bases from V and 2 bases from J, leaving 15 bases between. The CDR3 is 14 amino acids. CDR1 and CDR2 from the germline V gene are SEHNR and FQNEAQ (reference sequence). CDR3 nucleotide sequence: TGTGCCAGCCGCCCGGCAGGTACTAACACTGAAGCTTTCTTT. Protein: CASRPAGTNTEAFF.